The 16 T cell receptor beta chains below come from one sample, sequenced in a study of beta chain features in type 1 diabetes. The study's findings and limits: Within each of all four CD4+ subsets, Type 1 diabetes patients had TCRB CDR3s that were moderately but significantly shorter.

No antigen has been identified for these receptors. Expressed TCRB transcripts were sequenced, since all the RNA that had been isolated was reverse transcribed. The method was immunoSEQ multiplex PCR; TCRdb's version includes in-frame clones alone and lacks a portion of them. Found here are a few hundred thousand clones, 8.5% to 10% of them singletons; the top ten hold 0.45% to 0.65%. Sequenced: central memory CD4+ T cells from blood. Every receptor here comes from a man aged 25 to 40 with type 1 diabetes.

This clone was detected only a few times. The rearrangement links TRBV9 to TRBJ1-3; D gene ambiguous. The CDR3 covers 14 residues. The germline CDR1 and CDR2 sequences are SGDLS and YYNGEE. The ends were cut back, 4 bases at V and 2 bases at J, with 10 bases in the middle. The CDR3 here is CASSSRYPGNTIYF. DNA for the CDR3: TGTGCCAGCAGCTCTCGATACCCTGGAAACACCATATATTTT.

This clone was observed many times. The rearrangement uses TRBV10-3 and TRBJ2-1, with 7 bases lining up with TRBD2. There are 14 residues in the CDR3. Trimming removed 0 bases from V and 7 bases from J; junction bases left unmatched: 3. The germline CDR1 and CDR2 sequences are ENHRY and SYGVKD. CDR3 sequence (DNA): TGTGCCATCAGTGAGTCGGCCGGGAGGAATGAGCAGTTCTTC. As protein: CAISESAGRNEQFF.

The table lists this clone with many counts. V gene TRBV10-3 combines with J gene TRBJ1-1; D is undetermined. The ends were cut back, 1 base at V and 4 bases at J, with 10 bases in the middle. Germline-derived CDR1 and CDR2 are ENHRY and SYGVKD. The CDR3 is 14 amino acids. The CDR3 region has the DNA TGTGCCATCAGTGAGTTGCCTGGGAGCACTGAAGCTTTCTTT. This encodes CAISELPGSTEAFF.

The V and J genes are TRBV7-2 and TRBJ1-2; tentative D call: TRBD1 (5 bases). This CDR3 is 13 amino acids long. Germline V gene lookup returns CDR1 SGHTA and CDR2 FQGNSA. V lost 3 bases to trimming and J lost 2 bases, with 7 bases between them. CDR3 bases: TGTGCCAGCAGCTTTCCAGGGAACTATGGCTACACCTTC. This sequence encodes CASSFPGNYGYTF.

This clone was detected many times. CDR3 in amino acids: CASGQDLTGELFF. CDR3 bases: TGTGCCAGCGGACAGGATCTGACCGGGGAGCTGTTTTTT. The chain combines TRBV2 with TRBJ2-2; 7 bases match TRBD1. Germline CDR1 reads SNHLY; CDR2 reads FYNNEI. Trimming took 8 bases from V and 5 from J; bases not matched to a gene: 5. This CDR3 contains 13 residues.

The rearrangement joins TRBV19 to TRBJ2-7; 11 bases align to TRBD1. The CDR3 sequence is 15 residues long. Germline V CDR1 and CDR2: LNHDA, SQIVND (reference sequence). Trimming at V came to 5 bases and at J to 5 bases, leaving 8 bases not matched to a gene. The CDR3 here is CASSLKGQGDHEQYF. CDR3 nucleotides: TGTGCCAGTAGTCTAAAGGGACAGGGGGATCACGAGCAGTACTTC.

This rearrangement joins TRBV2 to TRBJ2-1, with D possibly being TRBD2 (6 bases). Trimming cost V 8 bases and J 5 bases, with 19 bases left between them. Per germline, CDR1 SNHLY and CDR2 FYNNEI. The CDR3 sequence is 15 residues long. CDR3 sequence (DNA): TGTGCCAGCCGGGTCGAGAGTAGCGGAAACAATGAGCAGTTCTTC. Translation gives CASRVESSGNNEQFF.

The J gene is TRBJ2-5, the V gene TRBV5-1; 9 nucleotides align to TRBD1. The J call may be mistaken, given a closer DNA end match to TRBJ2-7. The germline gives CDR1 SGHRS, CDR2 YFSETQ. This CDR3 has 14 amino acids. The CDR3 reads CASSKQGASNEQYF. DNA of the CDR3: TGCGCCAGCAGCAAACAGGGGGCGAGCAACGAGCAGTACTTC.

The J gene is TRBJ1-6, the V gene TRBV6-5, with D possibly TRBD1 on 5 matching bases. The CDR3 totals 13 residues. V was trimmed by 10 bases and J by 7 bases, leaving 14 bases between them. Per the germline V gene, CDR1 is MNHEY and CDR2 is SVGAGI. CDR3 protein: CATSTARNSPLHF. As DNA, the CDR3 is TGTGCCACCTCGACAGCCCGCAATTCACCCCTCCACTTT.

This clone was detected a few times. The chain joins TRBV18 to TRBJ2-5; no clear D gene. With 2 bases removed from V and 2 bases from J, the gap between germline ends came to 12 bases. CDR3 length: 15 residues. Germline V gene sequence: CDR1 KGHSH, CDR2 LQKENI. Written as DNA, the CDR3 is TGTGCCAGCTCACCAGATTGGACGGCACAAGAGACCCAGTACTTC. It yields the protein CASSPDWTAQETQYF.

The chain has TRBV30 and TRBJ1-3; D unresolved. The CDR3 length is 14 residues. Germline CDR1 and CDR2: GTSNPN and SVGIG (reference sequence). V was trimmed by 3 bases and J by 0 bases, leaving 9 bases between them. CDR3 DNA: TGTGCCTGGAGCGGTCAGGCCTCTGGAAACACCATATATTTT. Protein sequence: CAWSGQASGNTIYF.

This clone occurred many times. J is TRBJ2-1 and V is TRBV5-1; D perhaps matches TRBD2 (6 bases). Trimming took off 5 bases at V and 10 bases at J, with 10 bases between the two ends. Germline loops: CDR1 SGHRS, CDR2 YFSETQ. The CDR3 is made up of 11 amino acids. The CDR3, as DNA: TGCGCCAGCAGGAAGGAGGGAGAGCAGTTCTTC. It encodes CASRKEGEQFF.

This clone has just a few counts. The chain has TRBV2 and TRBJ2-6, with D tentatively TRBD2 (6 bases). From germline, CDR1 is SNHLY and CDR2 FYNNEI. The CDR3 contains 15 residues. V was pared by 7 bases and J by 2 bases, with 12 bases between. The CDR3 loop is CASTPGVTGANVLTF. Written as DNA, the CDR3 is TGTGCCAGCACCCCGGGAGTTACTGGGGCCAACGTCCTGACTTTC.

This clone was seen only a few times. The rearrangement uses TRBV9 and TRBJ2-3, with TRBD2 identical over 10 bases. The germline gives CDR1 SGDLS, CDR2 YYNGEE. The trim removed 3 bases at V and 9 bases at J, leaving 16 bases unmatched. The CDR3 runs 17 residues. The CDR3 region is CASSGYLSGRAHETQYF. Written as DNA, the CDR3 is TGTGCCAGCAGCGGCTACCTAAGCGGGAGGGCCCATGAGACGCAGTATTTT.

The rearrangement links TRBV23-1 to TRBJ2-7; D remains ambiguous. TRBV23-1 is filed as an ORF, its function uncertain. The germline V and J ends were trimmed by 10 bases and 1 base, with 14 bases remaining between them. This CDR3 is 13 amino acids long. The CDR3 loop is CATILRVSYEQYF. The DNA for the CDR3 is TGCGCCACCATCCTAAGAGTTTCCTACGAGCAGTACTTC.

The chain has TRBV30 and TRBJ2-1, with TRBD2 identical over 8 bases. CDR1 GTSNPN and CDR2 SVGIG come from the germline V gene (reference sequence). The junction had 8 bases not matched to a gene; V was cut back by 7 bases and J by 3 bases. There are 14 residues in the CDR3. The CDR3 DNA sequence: TGTGCCTTAACAAGCGGGGGACTCTACAATGAGCAGTTCTTC. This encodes CALTSGGLYNEQFF.